This is a list of T cell receptor beta chains from one sample in a study of early T cells in non-severe SARS-CoV-2 infection. Using its own MiXCR run on the 5' RACE reads, TCRdb lists one record per CDR3 protein. The table includes under 75,000 distinct CDR3 sequences, roughly 13% detected once. Specimen: whole blood. These receptor sequences come from an adult who was a healthcare worker with PCR-confirmed SARS-CoV-2 infection or an uninfected control (not recorded which). Each CDR3 is given with its conserved first and last residue. D genes are given only for firm matches. Rows may omit the clone size; those that give it use once, few, many or a size class.

TGTGCCTGGAAGGGAATCTACGAGCAGTACTTC,CAWKGIYEQYF,TRBV30,NA,TRBJ2-7,few
TGTGCCAGCAGCGGAACCGGGACTAGCGGGAGTGGGGGTTACAATGAGCAGTTCTTC,CASSGTGTSGSGGYNEQFF,TRBV7-9,TRBD2,TRBJ2-1,many
TGTGCCAGCAGTGAAAGGTTAGGGCAGTTCTTC,CASSERLGQFF,TRBV6-1,NA,TRBJ2-1,many
TGTGCCAGCACCGCCAGGCCGCACTATGGCTACACCTTC,CASTARPHYGYTF,TRBV27,NA,TRBJ1-2,NA
TGTGCCAGCAGTTTCCTCTCCTACGAGCAGTACTTC,CASSFLSYEQYF,TRBV12-3/TRBV12-4,NA,TRBJ2-7,many
TGTGCCAGCAGTTGCCCCCTCGATGGGCCTAGCACAGATACGCAGTATTTT,CASSCPLDGPSTDTQYF,TRBV27,NA,TRBJ2-3,many
TGCAGCGTAGTCGACAGGACCTGGAACACTGAAGCTTTCTTT,CSVVDRTWNTEAFF,TRBV29-1,NA,TRBJ1-1,many
TGTGCCAGCAGTCGGTACCAGACAGGGGGCGGTCAGCCCCAGCATTTT,CASSRYQTGGGQPQHF,TRBV28,TRBD1,TRBJ1-5,few
TGTGCCAGCTCACTTCGACTAGCGGGGGCCGAGAAAGAGACCCAGTACTTC,CASSLRLAGAEKETQYF,TRBV18,TRBD2,TRBJ2-5,many
TGCAGCGTTATCGGGGTGGGCACTGAAGCTTTCTTT,CSVIGVGTEAFF,TRBV29-1,NA,TRBJ1-1,many
TGTGCCAGCAGCGCCGGGACTAGAAAGGAGACCCAGTACTTC,CASSAGTRKETQYF,TRBV7-9,TRBD2,TRBJ2-5,many